The 25 T cell receptor beta chains presented below share a single source sample, sequenced in a study of blood T cell repertoires in COVID-19. Repertoires were generated with immunoSEQ multiplex PCR, while TCRdb's copy carries only in-frame clones and drops some. The repertoire has 100,000 or so clones, less than 90% of them found once; the top ten carry about 6.9%. Sequencing was done on a sample of peripheral blood. These receptors all stem from a man aged 25 to 45 in a cohort sampled during active COVID-19.

The gene calls are TRBV9 and TRBJ2-7; D is uncertain. The V gene lost 3 bases and the J gene lost 0 bases, with 10 bases spanning the gap. This CDR3 has 14 residues. CDR1 is SGDLS, CDR2 YYNGEE, per germline. CDR3 loop: CASSADMYSYEQYF. The CDR3 DNA reads as TGTGCCAGCAGCGCCGACATGTACTCCTACGAGCAGTACTTC.

The chain combines TRBV28 with TRBJ1-5, with D unclear. Germline V lookup: CDR1 MDHEN, CDR2 SYDVKM. V shed 8 bases and J shed 11 bases, with 13 bases lying between them. The CDR3 covers 11 residues. The DNA of the CDR3 is TGTGCCAGCGTAGCCTCGGATACCCAGCATTTT. Encoded protein: CASVASDTQHF.

This rearrangement joins TRBV7-2 to TRBJ2-5, with TRBD2 matching 8 bases. Germline CDR1 and CDR2: SGHTA and FQGNSA. The CDR3 is 16 residues long. Trimming removed 1 base from V and 5 bases from J; junction bases left unmatched: 9. The DNA for the CDR3 is TGTGCCAGCAGCTTAGTCGTTAGCGGGGCTTGGGAGACCCAGTACTTC. It encodes CASSLVVSGAWETQYF.

In this sample, this clone turned up a few times. The chain has TRBV30 and TRBJ1-5; D gene unclear. V was cut by 4 bases and J by 5 bases, with 15 bases left in between. The CDR3 is 14 residues long. The germline V gene encodes CDR1 GTSNPN and CDR2 SVGIG (reference sequence). CDR3 DNA: TGTGCCTGGAACCTTAAGCTGGAGCATCAGCCCCAGCATTTT. This translates into CAWNLKLEHQPQHF.

The rearrangement uses TRBV6-5 and TRBJ2-3, with 13 bases aligning to TRBD2. This CDR3 is 15 amino acids long. Germline trimming cut 7 bases from V and 8 bases from J; bases unmatched to any gene: 9. CDR1 is MNHEY and CDR2 is SVGAGI in the germline V gene. Here the CDR3 DNA reads TGTGCCAGCAACCCCGGGACTAGCGGGGTTGCTACGCAGTATTTT. Amino acids: CASNPGTSGVATQYF.

V gene TRBV19 combines with J gene TRBJ1-6, with D tentatively TRBD1 (5 bases). V lost 5 bases to trimming and J lost 8 bases, with 13 bases between them. This CDR3 has 14 amino acids. CDR1 is LNHDA and CDR2 is SQIVND in the germline V gene (reference sequence). CDR3 DNA sequence: TGTGCCAGTAGTCTTCAGGGTGGTCATTCACCCCTCCACTTT. Translation gives CASSLQGGHSPLHF.

The CDR3 region is CASSWGQGGTGELFF. The CDR3 nucleotides are TGTGCCAGCAGTTGGGGACAGGGGGGAACCGGGGAGCTGTTTTTT. The chain has TRBV27 and TRBJ2-2; TRBD1 matches 11 bases. V lost 4 bases, J lost 5 bases, and 3 bases stayed unmatched. CDR1 is MNHEY and CDR2 is SMNVEV in the germline V gene (reference sequence). CDR3 length equals 15 residues.

The V gene is TRBV3-1 (or the pseudogene TRBV3-2), the J gene TRBJ2-3, with 9 bases lining up with TRBD2. Germline V gene lookup returns CDR1 LGHDT and CDR2 YNNKEL (reference sequence). The V gene end was trimmed by 1 base and the J gene end by 4 bases; junction bases not matched to a gene: 3. This CDR3 is 15 amino acids long. CDR3 DNA sequence: TGTGCCAGCAGCCAAGCAGCGGGGGGCCCAGATACGCAGTATTTT. Translation: CASSQAAGGPDTQYF.

There are a few counts of this clone. The rearrangement uses TRBV7-2 and TRBJ2-3, with D perhaps matching TRBD2 (6 bases). The germline V gene encodes CDR1 SGHTA and CDR2 FQGNSA. The CDR3 is 16 amino acids. The V end was cut by 0 bases, the J end by 4 bases, with 14 bases between. The CDR3 DNA follows: TGTGCCAGCAGCTTAGCTGGATTAGCGGTATCAGATACGCAGTATTTT. Translation gives CASSLAGLAVSDTQYF.

DNA of the CDR3: TGTGCCAGCAGTGATTCTTCTTACAGCGGTGAAGCTTTCTTT. Translated, it gives CASSDSSYSGEAFF. This sequence joins TRBV2 and TRBJ1-1; unclear D gene. There are 14 residues in the CDR3. The germline V and J ends were trimmed by 3 bases and 7 bases, with 15 bases remaining between them. Germline CDR1 reads SNHLY; CDR2 reads FYNNEI. Variable domain in full (rest from reference TRBV2 and TRBJ1-1): EPEVTQTPSHQVTQMGQEVILRCVPISNHLYFYWYRQILGQKVEFLVSFYNNEISEKSEIFDDQFSVERPDGSNFTLKIRSTKLEDSAMYFCASSDSSYSGEAFFGQGTRLTVV.

This chain uses TRBV5-5 with TRBJ1-4; TRBD1 aligns across 8 bases. Germline values: CDR1 SGHKS, CDR2 YYEKEE (reference sequence). V was clipped by 1 base and J by 6 bases; unmatched bases: 5. This CDR3 has 15 residues. The CDR3 loop is CASSLWTGSHEKLFF. The CDR3, as DNA: TGTGCCAGCAGCTTGTGGACAGGGAGCCATGAAAAACTGTTTTTT.

The V and J genes are TRBV14 and TRBJ2-4; possibly TRBD2 for D (6 bases). CDR1 is SGHDN, CDR2 FVKESK, per germline. This CDR3 comprises 18 residues. V lost 5 bases, J lost 0 bases, and 20 bases lay in between. CDR3 coding DNA: TGTGCCAGCAGCGAATCAGTGCGGGGCCCACTAGCCAAAAACATTCAGTACTTC. As protein: CASSESVRGPLAKNIQYF.

This clone was counted only a few times. The rearrangement links TRBV5-6 to TRBJ1-5; D call uncertain. The V gene's germline CDR1 is SGHDT and CDR2 YYEEEE. The germline V and J ends were trimmed by 2 bases and 5 bases, with 11 bases remaining between them. The CDR3 contains 14 residues. The DNA for the CDR3 is TGTGCCAGCAGCTTAGGCGGTCGGGATCAGCCCCAGCATTTT. Translation: CASSLGGRDQPQHF.

The chain couples TRBV6-2 or TRBV6-3 to TRBJ2-1; TRBD2 might be the D (5 bases). The CDR3 covers 11 residues. V was shortened by 6 bases and J by 15 bases, with 15 bases between the two germline ends. Germline V gene lookup returns CDR1 MNHEY and CDR2 SVGEGT. The CDR3: CASSREGKLFF. CDR3 DNA: TGTGCCAGCAGCCGAGAGGGTAAGCTGTTCTTC.

The chain uses TRBV7-2 and TRBJ1-2, with 7 nucleotides matching TRBD1. The V and J ends lost 0 bases and 7 bases, in that order; junction bases with no gene match: 8. The V gene's germline CDR1 is SGHTA and CDR2 FQGNSA. This CDR3 comprises 15 residues. CDR3 DNA: TGTGCCAGCAGCTTAGCCCCGACAGGGAATGGTGGCTACACCTTC. It yields the protein CASSLAPTGNGGYTF.

This clone showed up just once. J is TRBJ1-2 and V is TRBV6-4; 8 bases fit TRBD1. CDR3 length: 14 amino acids. With V trimmed by 5 bases and J by 3 bases, 5 bases remained unmatched. The germline CDR1 and CDR2 sequences are MRHNA and SNTAGT. CDR3 sequence (DNA): TGTGCCAGCAGTCCGACAGGGGCGGACTATGGCTACACCTTC. This codes for CASSPTGADYGYTF.

This clone was counted a single time. The chain carries TRBV7-9 and TRBJ1-6, with TRBD1 identical over 8 bases. The CDR3 loop spans 15 amino acids. The ends lost 1 base at V and 10 bases at J; junction bases unmatched: 6. Germline CDR1 SEHNR, CDR2 FQNEAQ (reference sequence). CDR3 sequence: CASSLVTGGVSPLHF. CDR3 DNA sequence: TGTGCCAGCAGCTTAGTTACAGGGGGAGTGTCACCCCTCCACTTT.

CDR3 protein: CASRRGRAAHGYTF. The CDR3 DNA reads TGTGCCAGCAGACGCGGGCGGGCCGCTCATGGCTACACCTTC. The V gene is TRBV6-5, the J gene TRBJ1-2, with no clear D. Germline CDR1 MNHEY, CDR2 SVGAGI. The CDR3 covers 14 residues. The V gene lost 6 bases and the J gene lost 6 bases, with 17 bases spanning the gap.

V and J are TRBV30 and TRBJ2-5; 9 positions match TRBD1. V shed 7 bases and J 5 bases; nucleotides not matched to a gene: 11. Germline CDR1 GTSNPN, CDR2 SVGIG (reference sequence). The CDR3 loop spans 14 amino acids. This chain's CDR3 is CAFEQGAPGETQYF. The DNA for the CDR3 is TGTGCCTTTGAACAGGGGGCGCCCGGGGAGACCCAGTACTTC.

The V call is TRBV21-1, the J call TRBJ1-5; no check of the table's D call, TRBD1, against the DNA was made. TRBV21-1 is assigned pseudogene status. The CDR3 has 15 amino acids. CDR3 sequence reads: CASGTGQGEEQPQHF. The DNA for the CDR3 is TGTGCCAGCGGCACCGGACAGGGGGAGGAACAGCCCCAGCATTTT.

The chain recombines TRBV5-1 with TRBJ2-6, with D possibly being TRBD1 (5 bases). The CDR3 spans 17 residues. V shed 0 bases and J shed 1 base, with 11 bases lying between them. Germline V gene lookup returns CDR1 SGHRS and CDR2 YFSETQ. The CDR3: CASSLGLQGSGANVLTF. CDR3 sequence (DNA): TGCGCCAGCAGCTTGGGTCTCCAGGGATCTGGGGCCAACGTCCTGACTTTC.

This clone was recorded once. This chain uses TRBV6-2 or TRBV6-3 with TRBJ2-7; D unresolved. V was pared by 4 bases and J by 0 bases, with 10 bases between. The length of the CDR3 is 14 residues. Germline V lookup: CDR1 MNHEY, CDR2 SVGEGT. The CDR3 sequence is CASSSRLSSYEQYF. CDR3 nucleotides: TGTGCCAGCAGTTCCCGCCTCAGCTCCTACGAGCAGTACTTC.

The genes are TRBV15 and TRBJ2-2; tentatively, D is TRBD1 (5 bases). V lost 1 base to trimming and J lost 4 bases, with 16 bases between them. The CDR3 covers 17 residues. Germline V gene data show CDR1 as LNHNV and CDR2 as YYDKDF (reference sequence). This CDR3 reads CATSRGLGRVGTGELFF. CDR3 nucleotide sequence: TGTGCCACCAGCAGAGGCCTCGGCAGGGTAGGCACCGGGGAGCTGTTTTTT.

The chain links TRBV7-9 to TRBJ2-1; TRBD2 aligns across 12 bases. This CDR3 is 19 amino acids long. The germline V gene encodes CDR1 SEHNR and CDR2 FQNEAQ (reference sequence). The V gene end was trimmed by 5 bases and the J gene end by 8 bases; junction bases not matched to a gene: 19. In DNA, the CDR3 is TGTGCCAGCAGCCCACCCCCTAGGAGTGGACTAGCGGGGAGGGATGAGCAGTTCTTC. Residues: CASSPPPRSGLAGRDEQFF.

This clone was seen a single time. The rearrangement links TRBV4-1 to TRBJ1-6, with a possible D match to TRBD1 (6 bases). The V and J ends lost 1 base and 10 bases respectively, with 14 bases between them. The CDR3 covers 15 residues. Germline V gene data show CDR1 as MGHRA and CDR2 as YSYEKL. The CDR3 sequence is CASSQGSGQNSPLHF. In DNA, the CDR3 is TGCGCCAGCAGCCAAGGGTCGGGACAAAACTCACCCCTCCACTTT.